The source of this T cell receptor (beta chain) is a study of cytomegalovirus exposure and HLA in healthy donors. Study observations and caveats: Some segments of the V type, notably TRBV6-2 and TRBV6-3, were excluded as indistinguishable. Immune exposure data for these donors was limited to CMV serostatus. The classifier, whose performance was assessed in both the original and validation cohorts, reportedly diagnosed cytomegalovirus status with high specificity and sensitivity.

PCR was performed using 60 Vbeta and 13 Jbeta primers. Method: immunoSEQ multiplex PCR; TCRdb's copy keeps in-frame clones and lacks some. The sample includes 140,000 to 150,000 clones, 78% of them seen just once. This CDR3 contains 15 residues. The V gene's germline CDR1 is SGHAT and CDR2 FQNNGV. With V trimmed by 3 bases and J by 10 bases, 5 bases remained unmatched. Concerning this clone: Its antigen is unknown.

The source of this sequence is a female donor in good health and CMV-seronegative. The V gene is TRBV11-2, the J gene TRBJ2-1, with 14 bases aligning to TRBD2. Sequencing was carried out using PBMCs. CDR3 loop: CASSLGTSGSGEQFF. The CDR3 DNA is TGTGCCAGCAGCTTGGGGACTAGCGGGAGTGGAGAGCAGTTCTTC.